Below, 17 T cell receptor beta chains from the same sample are listed, as sequenced in a study of T cell repertoires in ileal Crohn's disease. The time point here: proximal margin of the surgical specimen (macroscopically non-inflamed). Assay: immunoSEQ multiplex PCR; the TCRdb copy retains only in-frame clones and omits some. The data show thousands of clones, around 79% seen once. Sequencing was done on a sample of ileal tissue. These receptor sequences come from an adult with Crohn's disease.

The V gene is TRBV9, the J gene TRBJ2-2; D ambiguous. V lost 4 bases and J lost 9, with 7 bases in between. The CDR3 runs 11 residues. Germline-derived CDR1 and CDR2 are SGDLS and YYNGEE. The CDR3 reads CASSTLRELFF. The CDR3 nucleotides read TGTGCCAGCAGCACCCTGCGGGAGCTGTTTTTT.

The V and J genes are TRBV30 and TRBJ1-1; D is possibly TRBD1 (5 bases). The V end lost 4 bases, the J end lost 2 bases, and 17 bases lay between the germline ends. This CDR3 has 15 amino acids. Germline lookup yields CDR1 GTSNPN and CDR2 SVGIG (reference sequence). CDR3 in amino acids: CAWTLGDRGNTEAFF. In nucleotides, the CDR3 is TGTGCCTGGACCTTGGGGGATCGGGGAAACACTGAAGCTTTCTTT.

As to this clone: In the same sample, other DNA sequences code for this CDR3. This chain links TRBV6-5 with TRBJ2-2; possible D gene TRBD1, 6 bases. The CDR3 spans 16 residues. The germline V and J ends were trimmed by 2 bases and 2 bases, with 12 bases remaining between them. Germline assignment: CDR1 MNHEY and CDR2 SVGAGI. In nucleotides, the CDR3 is TGTGCCAGCAGTTACGGTCGAGGGGGAAACACCGGGGAGCTGTTTTTT. It encodes CASSYGRGGNTGELFF.

The CDR3 is CASSSGAADTGELFF. The DNA of the CDR3 is TGCGCCAGCAGCTCGGGGGCGGCGGACACCGGGGAGCTGTTTTTT. The J gene is TRBJ2-2, the V gene TRBV4-3, with D perhaps assigned TRBD1 or TRBD2 (6 bases each). V dropped 5 bases and J dropped 3 bases, with 13 bases sitting between them. Looked up from germline, CDR1 is LGHNA and CDR2 is YSLEER. This CDR3 is 15 amino acids long.

The genes are TRBV5-1 and TRBJ1-1, with TRBD1 identical over 7 bases. V lost 1 base and J lost 0; bases outside the gene matches: 3. Per the germline V gene, CDR1 is SGHRS and CDR2 is YFSETQ. The CDR3 is 15 residues long. This CDR3 is CASSLWDSMNTEAFF. DNA for the CDR3: TGCGCCAGCAGCTTGTGGGACAGCATGAACACTGAAGCTTTCTTT.

A few counts support this clone. The chain uses TRBV12-5 and TRBJ1-1; D is undetermined. The ends were cut back, 0 bases at V and 4 bases at J, with 12 bases in the middle. The CDR3 has 15 amino acids. The V gene's germline CDR1 is LGHNT and CDR2 FRNRAP. The chain's CDR3 is CASGLVLGKLTEAFF. DNA of the CDR3: TGTGCTAGTGGTTTGGTACTTGGCAAACTCACTGAAGCTTTCTTT.

This clone was seen a handful of times. The chain recombines TRBV6-5 with TRBJ1-2; no firm D call. Per germline, CDR1 MNHEY and CDR2 SVGAGI. The CDR3 sequence is 15 residues long. With 2 bases removed from V and 7 bases from J, the gap between germline ends came to 17 bases. CDR3 loop: CASSYQGQSSGGYTF. Written as DNA, the CDR3 is TGTGCCAGCAGTTACCAAGGCCAGTCTTCCGGTGGCTACACCTTC.

V and J are TRBV5-5 and TRBJ1-3; D gene unclear. CDR1 and CDR2 (germline): SGHKS, YYEKEE (reference sequence). The V end lost 0 bases, the J end lost 0 bases, and 4 bases lay between the germline ends. The CDR3 totals 14 residues. The CDR3 is CASSLASSGNTIYF. CDR3 DNA sequence: TGTGCCAGCAGCTTGGCATCCTCTGGAAACACCATATATTTT.

The rearrangement links TRBV7-8 to TRBJ2-1; no definite D call. The V gene's germline CDR1 is SGHVS and CDR2 FQNEAQ. V gave up 1 base and J gave up 4 bases, with 14 bases separating them. The CDR3 length is 16 residues. CDR3 DNA sequence: TGTGCCAGCAGCTTAGTGGGCCACTTATCTTACAATGAGCAGTTCTTC. This codes for CASSLVGHLSYNEQFF.

By sample share, this clone is large (0.1 to 1%). The V call is TRBV6-5, the J call TRBJ2-7; a weak D match, TRBD2 (5 bases). This CDR3 comprises 11 residues. V gave up 6 bases and J gave up 5 bases, with 8 bases separating them. Germline V lookup: CDR1 MNHEY, CDR2 SVGAGI. CDR3 sequence (DNA): TGTGCCAGCAGGGAGGCGGACGAGCAGTACTTC. Its protein product is CASREADEQYF.

Here the CDR3 DNA reads TGTGCCTGGAGTGGGACAGGGCTCATAGATACGCAGTATTTT. Protein: CAWSGTGLIDTQYF. This rearrangement joins TRBV30 to TRBJ2-3; 8 bases map to TRBD1. Germline V gene sequence: CDR1 GTSNPN, CDR2 SVGIG (reference sequence). The CDR3 loop spans 14 amino acids. With V trimmed by 1 base and J by 5 bases, 5 bases remained unmatched.

The rearrangement uses TRBV5-4 and TRBJ2-2, with D unresolved. CDR3 size: 12 residues. The ends were cut back, 1 base at V and 5 bases at J, with 3 bases in the middle. The germline CDR1 and CDR2 sequences are SGHNT and YYREEE (reference sequence). The CDR3 DNA reads TGTGCCAGCAGCTTGTTTACCGGGGAGCTGTTTTTT. Residues: CASSLFTGELFF.

This chain joins TRBV11-3 and TRBJ2-1; 13 nucleotides line up with TRBD2. The germline V gene has CDR1 SGHNT and CDR2 YENEEA. The V and J ends lost 5 bases and 5 bases, in that order; junction bases with no gene match: 6. This CDR3 comprises 16 residues. CDR3 amino acids: CASSPGLAGVDNEQFF. DNA for the CDR3: TGTGCCAGCAGCCCAGGACTAGCGGGAGTTGACAATGAGCAGTTCTTC.

The V gene is TRBV7-3, the J gene TRBJ2-1; 14 bases align to TRBD2. The trim removed 4 bases at V and 8 bases at J, leaving 1 base unmatched. In germline, CDR1 is SGHTA, CDR2 FQGTGA. This CDR3 spans 14 amino acids. The CDR3 loop is CASSSGLAGDEQFF. CDR3 nucleotides: TGTGCCAGCAGCTCGGGACTAGCGGGAGATGAGCAGTTCTTC.

This clone turned up a few times. The chain joins TRBV6-5 to TRBJ1-1, with D possibly matching TRBD1 (6 bases). This CDR3 is 13 amino acids long. Trimming removed 6 bases from V and 3 bases from J, with 11 bases in between. CDR1 and CDR2 (germline): MNHEY, SVGAGI. The CDR3 DNA reads as TGTGCCAGCAGCACAGGGAAAGACACTGAAGCTTTCTTT. The encoded protein is CASSTGKDTEAFF.

The chain uses TRBV5-1 and TRBJ2-2, with D possibly called TRBD1 or TRBD2 (5 bases each). V was cut by 4 bases and J by 2 bases, with 9 bases left in between. The CDR3 is 14 residues long. The germline CDR1 and CDR2 sequences are SGHRS and YFSETQ. The DNA for the CDR3 is TGCGCCAGCAGCGGGGGATTCAACACCGGGGAGCTGTTTTTT. Translation gives CASSGGFNTGELFF.

CDR3 protein: CASSPLGTGQPQHF. The CDR3 nucleotides read TGTGCCAGCAGTCCCCTCGGTACTGGGCAGCCCCAGCATTTT. The rearrangement joins TRBV6-5 to TRBJ1-5; D call uncertain. The CDR3 extends over 14 amino acids. The germline V gene encodes CDR1 MNHEY and CDR2 SVGAGI. The V gene lost 5 bases and the J gene lost 7 bases, with 15 bases spanning the gap.